Following are 25 T cell receptor beta chains from one sample sequenced in a study of post-analysis software for immune sequencing data. General study points: Patients used about five TRBV segments, including TRBV5-6, TRBV5-1 and TRBV20-1, more often than controls.

Their cognate antigens are unknown. TCR beta libraries were prepared from cDNA with unique molecular identifiers. Each CDR3 protein gets one entry after TCRdb re-called the PCR reads with MiXCR. The sample consists of approximately 730,000 distinct CDR3 sequences, 35% to 55% of them appearing once. The sequenced sample consisted of blood. The receptor source for this set is a girl aged 10 to 17 with multiple sclerosis.

The J gene is TRBJ2-5, the V gene TRBV7-2; TRBD1 or TRBD2 may be the D gene (5 bases each). Germline values: CDR1 SGHTA, CDR2 FQGNSA. This CDR3 contains 16 residues. The germline V and J ends were trimmed by 5 bases and 1 base, with 17 bases remaining between them. The CDR3 loop reads CASSRLGAGRQETQYF. DNA of the CDR3: TGTGCCAGCAGCCGACTTGGGGCGGGTCGCCAAGAGACCCAGTACTTC.

The V call is TRBV20-1, the J call TRBJ2-1; D gene ambiguous. This CDR3 is 13 amino acids long. V shed 4 bases and J shed 9 bases, with 16 bases lying between them. Germline-derived CDR1 and CDR2 are DFQATT and SNEGSKA (reference sequence). CDR3 DNA sequence: TGCAGTGCTAACCCCAGGTTCTTTGGTGAGCAGTTCTTC. This sequence encodes CSANPRFFGEQFF.

The V and J genes are TRBV3-1 and TRBJ2-3, with TRBD1 identical over 9 bases. With 4 bases clipped from V and 4 bases from J, the junction kept 6 bases outside the gene matches. The CDR3 loop spans 15 amino acids. Germline CDR1 is LGHDT and CDR2 is YNNKEL (reference sequence). CDR3 protein: CASSPGTGWSDTQYF. DNA for the CDR3: TGTGCCAGCAGCCCTGGGACAGGGTGGTCAGATACGCAGTATTTT.

The rearrangement links TRBV29-1 to TRBJ2-7, with 7 positions matching TRBD2. Per germline, CDR1 SQVTM and CDR2 ANQGSEA. This CDR3 is 14 amino acids long. Trimming removed 5 bases from V and 0 bases from J; junction bases left unmatched: 7. CDR3 sequence reads: CSVNPSGRSYEQYF. In DNA, the CDR3 is TGCAGCGTTAACCCTAGCGGCCGCTCCTACGAGCAGTACTTC.

This clonotype came up a few times. The rearrangement links TRBV7-2 to TRBJ1-4, with D possibly matching TRBD1 (5 bases). V was clipped by 5 bases and J by 4 bases, with 14 bases between them. The CDR3 length is 15 residues. Per the germline V gene, CDR1 is SGHTA and CDR2 is FQGNSA. The CDR3 sequence is CASSNQGGGNEKLFF. CDR3 sequence (DNA): TGTGCCAGCAGCAATCAGGGAGGAGGTAATGAAAAACTGTTTTTT.

This clonotype was seen more than once but under ten times. This chain links TRBV12-3 or TRBV12-4 with TRBJ1-1; a possible D gene is TRBD1 (5 bases). The V and J ends lost 4 bases and 4 bases respectively, with 10 bases between them. There are 13 residues in the CDR3. The CDR3 loop reads CASSWQGGTEAFF. CDR3 coding DNA: TGTGCCAGCAGTTGGCAGGGCGGCACTGAAGCTTTCTTT.

The CDR3 sequence is CSASIPAGSYNEQFF. The CDR3 bases are TGCAGTGCTTCAATCCCAGCGGGCTCCTACAATGAGCAGTTCTTC. The rearrangement joins TRBV20-1 to TRBJ2-1, with D possibly TRBD2 on 6 matching bases. Germline loops: CDR1 DFQATT, CDR2 SNEGSKA (reference sequence). V lost 5 bases and J lost 0, with 14 bases in between. The CDR3 is 15 residues long.

The count of this clonotype is one. Because the CDR3 is missing its conserved closing phenylalanine or tryptophan, this is likely a read error. The V and J genes are TRBV9 and TRBJ2-3, with D maybe TRBD1 (5 bases). V dropped 6 bases and J dropped 1 base, with 9 bases sitting between them. CDR3 length: 13 residues. In germline, CDR1 is SGDLS, CDR2 YYNGEE. CDR3 coding DNA: TGTGCCAGCACCGAAGGGGGCACAGATACGCAGTATGTT. This codes for CASTEGGTDTQYV.

This rearrangement joins TRBV24-1 to TRBJ2-1, with a possible D match to TRBD2 (6 bases). Germline V gene data show CDR1 as KGHDR and CDR2 as SFDVKD. The CDR3 runs 17 residues. The V end lost 4 bases, the J end lost 5 bases, and 20 bases lay between the germline ends. The CDR3 sequence: CATSDPVPPGLNNEQFF. The CDR3, as DNA: TGTGCCACCAGTGACCCCGTACCCCCGGGACTCAACAATGAGCAGTTCTTC.

The rearrangement links TRBV20-1 to TRBJ1-2, with TRBD1 as a possible D gene (5 bases). V gave up 3 bases and J gave up 8 bases, with 13 bases separating them. Germline V gene lookup returns CDR1 DFQATT and CDR2 SNEGSKA (reference sequence). The CDR3 has 12 residues. CDR3: CSARRGLQGYTF. CDR3 nucleotides: TGCAGTGCTAGGCGGGGGTTACAGGGCTACACCTTC.

This clonotype came up a few times. The CDR3 DNA is TGCGCCAGCAGCGGGGGACTAGCGGGAGAAATTGAGCAGTTCTTC. Its translation: CASSGGLAGEIEQFF. The J gene is TRBJ2-1, the V gene TRBV5-1; 14 nucleotides line up with TRBD2. J was trimmed by 9 bases and V by 4 bases; bases with no gene match: 6. The CDR3 sequence is 15 residues long. The germline CDR1 and CDR2 sequences are SGHRS and YFSETQ. The full variable domain, in which reference TRBV5-1 and TRBJ2-1 provide the parts outside the CDR3, is KAGVTQTPRYLIKTRGQQVTLSCSPISGHRSVSWYQQTPGQGLQFLFEYFSETQRNKGNFPGRFSGRQFSNSRSEMNVSTLELGDSALYLCASSGGLAGEIEQFFGPGTRLTVL.

The chain has TRBV4-1 and TRBJ1-2, with D tentatively TRBD1 (6 bases). The CDR3 is 18 amino acids. The V end was cut by 5 bases, the J end by 2 bases, with 24 bases between. Germline assignment: CDR1 MGHRA and CDR2 YSYEKL. The DNA for the CDR3 is TGCGCCAGCAGCTCAGTTCGGGACACGGATAGGACCAACTATGGCTACACCTTC. It specifies CASSSVRDTDRTNYGYTF.

This sequence joins TRBV20-1 and TRBJ1-6; TRBD1 matches 7 bases. The germline V gene encodes CDR1 DFQATT and CDR2 SNEGSKA (reference sequence). The CDR3 length is 19 residues. The trim removed 6 bases at V and 0 bases at J, leaving 17 bases unmatched. CDR3 loop: CSAARPGQRESSYNSPLHF. CDR3 sequence (DNA): TGCAGTGCCGCTCGCCCGGGACAGAGGGAAAGCTCCTATAATTCACCCCTCCACTTT.

This chain links TRBV29-1 with TRBJ2-4; D may be TRBD1 (6 bases). V was pared by 4 bases and J by 4 bases, with 14 bases between. From germline, CDR1 is SQVTM and CDR2 ANQGSEA. This CDR3 spans 14 amino acids. The CDR3 bases are TGCAGCGTTGGTGTCGCAGGGACAAAAAACATTCAGTACTTC. Amino acids: CSVGVAGTKNIQYF.

This rearrangement joins TRBV6-4 to TRBJ2-3, with D hard to call. The germline V gene has CDR1 MRHNA and CDR2 SNTAGT. The CDR3 is 14 amino acids. V shed 4 bases and J shed 2 bases, with 10 bases lying between them. The CDR3 DNA reads as TGTGCCAGCAGTGTTTCAGCCGACACAGATACGCAGTATTTT. Translating it yields CASSVSADTDTQYF.

This rearrangement joins TRBV28 to TRBJ2-5, with TRBD1 matching over 9 bases. Unmatched junction bases numbered 7, after V lost 0 bases and J lost 2 bases. Looked up from germline, CDR1 is MDHEN and CDR2 is SYDVKM. There are 17 residues in the CDR3. CDR3 residues: CASSLWGTGNLQETQYF. CDR3 nucleotides: TGTGCCAGCAGTTTATGGGGGACAGGGAACCTTCAAGAGACCCAGTACTTC.

This clonotype was observed a handful of times. The V and J genes are TRBV6-5 and TRBJ2-5; tentatively, D is TRBD2 (6 bases). Trimming shortened V by 0 bases and J by 0 bases, and 14 bases separated the two germline ends. Germline CDR1 reads MNHEY; CDR2 reads SVGAGI. This CDR3 is built from 17 residues. CDR3 nucleotide sequence: TGTGCCAGCAGTTACTCGTGGGCGGGATCTTACCAAGAGACCCAGTACTTC. The encoded protein is CASSYSWAGSYQETQYF.

This clonotype was counted between two and nine times. Here the CDR3 DNA reads TGCGCCAGCAGCTTGGCCCCGGCTAGCGGAGGAGAGACCCAGTACTTC. As protein: CASSLAPASGGETQYF. The chain carries TRBV5-1 and TRBJ2-5, with TRBD2 matching over 7 bases. Germline trimming cut 0 bases from V and 4 bases from J; bases unmatched to any gene: 9. The length of the CDR3 is 16 residues. CDR1 is SGHRS and CDR2 is YFSETQ in the germline V gene.

This clonotype was recorded only once. V is TRBV5-1 and J is TRBJ1-2; weak D call: TRBD1 (6 bases). CDR1 and CDR2 from the germline V gene are SGHRS and YFSETQ. The CDR3 consists of 13 residues. V lost 7 bases, J lost 2 bases, and 12 bases lay in between. CDR3 in DNA: TGCGCCAGCCGCCCAGGGGCCAACTATGGCTACACCTTC. Amino acid sequence: CASRPGANYGYTF.

The count of this clonotype is one. The chain links TRBV3-1 to TRBJ2-3, with D perhaps assigned TRBD1 or TRBD2 (5 bases each). Between the trimmed V and J ends, which lost 0 bases and 4 bases, there was a span of 17 bases. The CDR3 has 17 residues. Germline V gene lookup returns CDR1 LGHDT and CDR2 YNNKEL (reference sequence). The CDR3 sequence: CASSQEGQRPGADTQYF. The CDR3 nucleotides read TGTGCCAGCAGCCAAGAGGGGCAGCGGCCGGGCGCAGATACGCAGTATTTT.

The V gene is TRBV20-1, the J gene TRBJ2-1, with a possible D match to TRBD2 (7 bases). Germline V CDR1 and CDR2: DFQATT, SNEGSKA (reference sequence). V was clipped by 2 bases and J by 3 bases, with 14 bases between them. The CDR3 runs 15 residues. CDR3 coding DNA: TGCAGTGCTAGACCCCCGGGGGGCGGCTACAATGAGCAGTTCTTC. The encoded protein is CSARPPGGGYNEQFF.

This chain joins TRBV9 and TRBJ1-2; D is perhaps TRBD1 (6 bases). The CDR3 runs to 14 residues. Between the trimmed V and J ends, which lost 3 bases and 4 bases, there was a span of 13 bases. Germline V gene sequence: CDR1 SGDLS, CDR2 YYNGEE. The CDR3 reads CASSAGQHLYGYTF. CDR3 in DNA: TGTGCCAGCAGCGCTGGACAGCATCTCTATGGCTACACCTTC.

V usage is TRBV20-1 and J usage is TRBJ2-7; no clear D gene. The J call may not be correct, given that the DNA end is closer to TRBJ2-1. This CDR3 has 11 residues. CDR1 is DFQATT, CDR2 SNEGSKA, per germline (reference sequence). CDR3 DNA: TGCAGTGCTAGAATCCGGTATGAGCAGTTCTTC. Protein product: CSARIRYEQFF.

The V gene is TRBV10-3, the J gene TRBJ2-3; D is uncertain. Germline assignment: CDR1 ENHRY and CDR2 SYGVKD. This CDR3 comprises 16 residues. The germline V and J ends were trimmed by 0 bases and 14 bases, with 24 bases remaining between them. CDR3 sequence (DNA): TGTGCCATCAGTGAGTCCCCGCGAGGCCTTGAAGGAAAACTGTATTTT. This translates into CAISESPRGLEGKLYF.

V and J are TRBV5-1 and TRBJ2-3, with TRBD2 identical over 7 bases. V lost 5 bases and J lost 2; bases outside the gene matches: 11. The CDR3 runs 16 residues. CDR1 and CDR2 from the germline V gene are SGHRS and YFSETQ. The CDR3 spells CASSFNPGLPTDTQYF. DNA of the CDR3: TGCGCCAGCAGTTTTAATCCGGGACTACCCACAGATACGCAGTATTTT.